Sequencing of this T cell receptor (beta chain) was carried out in a study of blood T cell repertoires in COVID-19. Measured with immunoSEQ multiplex PCR; TCRdb has only the in-frame clones, and not every one. This table has a few hundred thousand clones, approximately 93% appearing once. Donors were grouped by their self-reported clinical history. In the 2 weeks before study entry, exposed participants met a COVID-19 case, which was PCR-confirmed or clinician-diagnosed. This CDR3 has 14 amino acids. The germline V gene has CDR1 SQVTM and CDR2 ANQGSEA. Trimming removed 4 bases from V and 4 bases from J; junction bases left unmatched: 4.

The TCR comes from a woman aged 35 to 49 who had been exposed to COVID-19. V usage is TRBV29-1 and J usage is TRBJ1-4; TRBD1 agrees at 9 bases. The sample was PBMCs or T cells enriched from blood (not recorded which). The DNA of the CDR3 is TGCAGCGTTGGGGACAGGGATCTTAATGAAAAACTGTTTTTT. It encodes CSVGDRDLNEKLFF.